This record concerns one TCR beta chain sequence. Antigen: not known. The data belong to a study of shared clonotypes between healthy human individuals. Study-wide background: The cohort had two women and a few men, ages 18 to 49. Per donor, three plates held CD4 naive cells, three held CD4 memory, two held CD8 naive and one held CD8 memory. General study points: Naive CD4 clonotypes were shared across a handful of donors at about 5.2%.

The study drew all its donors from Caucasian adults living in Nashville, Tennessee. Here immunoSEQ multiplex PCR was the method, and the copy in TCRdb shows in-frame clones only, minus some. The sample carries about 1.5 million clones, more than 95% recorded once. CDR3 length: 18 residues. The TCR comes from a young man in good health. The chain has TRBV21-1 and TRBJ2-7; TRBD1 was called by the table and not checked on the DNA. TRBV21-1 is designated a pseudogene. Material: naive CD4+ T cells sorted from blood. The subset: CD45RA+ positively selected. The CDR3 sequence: CASMPKPTGGPHLYEQYF. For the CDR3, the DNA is TGTGCCAGCATGCCGAAGCCCACAGGGGGCCCCCACTTGTACGAGCAGTACTTC.